The 21 T cell receptor beta chains listed next were all sequenced from one sample in a study of siplizumab effects on memory and regulatory T cells. Profiled with immunoSEQ multiplex PCR; TCRdb holds only in-frame clones, not every one. Among 90,000 to 120,000 clones, 93% were seen once, and the ten largest hold 0.62%. The specimen sequenced was Tregs sorted from blood. Receptor source: a human donor in good health.

V is TRBV9 and J is TRBJ2-5, with a weak D call TRBD2 (6 bases). V lost 0 bases and J lost 4, with 13 bases in between. CDR1 is SGDLS and CDR2 is YYNGEE in the germline V gene. The CDR3 has 15 residues. CDR3 in DNA: TGTGCCAGCAGCGTAGGGACGGGGGTTGGAGAGACCCAGTACTTC. It codes for CASSVGTGVGETQYF. The full variable domain, completed using reference TRBV9 and TRBJ2-5, is DSGVTQTPKHLITATGQRVTLRCSPRSGDLSVYWYQQSLDQGLQFLIQYYNGEERAKGNILERFSAQQFPDLHSELNLSSLELGDSALYFCASSVGTGVGETQYFGPGTRLLVL.

The chain combines TRBV2 with TRBJ1-2; D not certain. Germline V lookup: CDR1 SNHLY, CDR2 FYNNEI. Trimming pared 6 bases from V and 3 bases from J, leaving 11 bases between. There are 13 residues in the CDR3. The CDR3 nucleotides read TGTGCCAGCAGGGCACGCCGACACTATGGCTACACCTTC. Protein sequence: CASRARRHYGYTF.

This clone showed up just once. The gene calls are TRBV6-1 and TRBJ2-7, with 7 bases fitting TRBD1. Germline-derived CDR1 and CDR2 are MNHNS and SASEGT. The CDR3 runs 13 residues. Trimming at V came to 4 bases and at J to 3 bases, leaving 3 bases not matched to a gene. This CDR3 is CASSVAGGYEQYF. In nucleotides, the CDR3 is TGTGCCAGCAGTGTCGCAGGGGGCTACGAGCAGTACTTC.

The chain combines TRBV6-1 with TRBJ2-3, with D unresolved. V was trimmed by 4 bases and J by 0 bases, leaving 8 bases between them. There are 14 residues in the CDR3. Germline CDR1 is MNHNS and CDR2 is SASEGT. CDR3 nucleotides: TGTGCCAGCAGTGGCGCCTCTAGCACAGATACGCAGTATTTT. Residues: CASSGASSTDTQYF.

The CDR3 region is CASSPGSYNEQFF. Written as DNA, the CDR3 is TGTGCCAGCAGCCCCGGGAGTTACAATGAGCAGTTCTTC. The J gene is TRBJ2-1, the V gene TRBV11-2; maybe TRBD2 (6 bases). The ends were cut back, 5 bases at V and 4 bases at J, with 9 bases in the middle. This CDR3 has 13 residues. Germline CDR1 is SGHAT and CDR2 is FQNNGV. The entire variable domain, with the rest obtained from reference TRBV11-2 and TRBJ2-1, is as follows: EAGVAQSPRYKIIEKRQSVAFWCNPISGHATLYWYQQILGQGPKLLIQFQNNGVVDDSQLPKDRFSAERLKGVDSTLKIQPAKLEDSAVYLCASSPGSYNEQFFGPGTRLTVL.

This chain uses TRBV4-1 with TRBJ1-1; D gene ambiguous. Germline values: CDR1 MGHRA, CDR2 YSYEKL. The CDR3 loop spans 17 amino acids. The V end was cut by 1 base, the J end by 4 bases, with 19 bases between. Here the CDR3 DNA reads TGCGCCAGCAGCCAAGGAGGAGGTGGCCCCAGAAGCACTGAAGCTTTCTTT. This gives the protein CASSQGGGGPRSTEAFF.

This chain links TRBV25-1 with TRBJ1-1; 7 nucleotides agree with TRBD1. V dropped 2 bases and J dropped 0; count of bases not matched to a gene: 3. Germline V gene lookup returns CDR1 MGHDK and CDR2 SYGVNS. The CDR3 loop spans 15 amino acids. Here the CDR3 DNA reads TGTGCCAGCAGTGAAGCCGGGACAGTGAACACTGAAGCTTTCTTT. This codes for CASSEAGTVNTEAFF. The variable domain in full, completed from reference TRBV25-1 and TRBJ1-1, reads EADIYQTPRYLVIGTGKKITLECSQTMGHDKMYWYQQDPGMELHLIHYSYGVNSTEKGDLSSESTVSRIRTEHFPLTLESARPSHTSQYLCASSEAGTVNTEAFFGQGTRLTVV.

The rearrangement joins TRBV28 to TRBJ1-1; weak D call: TRBD1 (5 bases). Germline assignment: CDR1 MDHEN and CDR2 SYDVKM. Trimming took 6 bases from V and 2 from J, leaving 13 bases between them. This CDR3 is built from 14 residues. The DNA for the CDR3 is TGTGCCAGCAGGGCGGGGGGAGCCAACACTGAAGCTTTCTTT. Residues: CASRAGGANTEAFF.

The CDR3 DNA follows: TGTGCCAGCAGCTTAAGGCCGCGGGGAAGCTCCTACAATGAGCAGTTCTTC. Translated: CASSLRPRGSSYNEQFF. The V gene is TRBV7-2, the J gene TRBJ2-1, with TRBD2 as a possible D gene (6 bases). The CDR3 has 17 residues. The germline V gene has CDR1 SGHTA and CDR2 FQGNSA. Trimming stripped 2 bases from V and 0 bases from J, with 14 bases between. Together with reference TRBV7-2 and TRBJ2-1, the CDR3 gives the full variable domain: GAGVSQSPSNKVTEKGKDVELRCDPISGHTALYWYRQSLGQGLEFLIYFQGNSAPDKSGLPSDRFSAERTGGSVSTLTIQRTQQEDSAVYLCASSLRPRGSSYNEQFFGPGTRLTVL.

DNA for the CDR3: TGTGCCAGCAGCTTGGTTCTAACAGACCCACGGGGCTACACCTTC. Protein: CASSLVLTDPRGYTF. This chain uses TRBV5-6 with TRBJ1-2; no clear D gene. Trimming removed 0 bases from V and 8 bases from J, with 17 bases in between. This CDR3 has 15 residues. Germline V gene lookup returns CDR1 SGHDT and CDR2 YYEEEE.

J is TRBJ2-3 and V is TRBV27; D may be TRBD1 (5 bases). V was pared by 5 bases and J by 3 bases, with 15 bases between. The CDR3 spans 15 residues. From germline, CDR1 is MNHEY and CDR2 SMNVEV (reference sequence). This CDR3 reads CASSLWGRDTDTQYF. CDR3 nucleotides: TGTGCCAGCAGTCTTTGGGGCAGAGATACAGATACGCAGTATTTT.

The V gene is TRBV30, the J gene TRBJ2-1; D gene unclear. Germline loops: CDR1 GTSNPN, CDR2 SVGIG (reference sequence). This CDR3 has 13 amino acids. Between the trimmed V and J ends, which lost 5 bases and 0 bases, there was a span of 8 bases. CDR3 in amino acids: CAWAPSSYNEQFF. For the CDR3, the DNA is TGTGCCTGGGCTCCGAGCTCCTACAATGAGCAGTTCTTC.

V and J are TRBV30 and TRBJ1-1; tentative D call: TRBD1 (5 bases). Germline CDR1 GTSNPN, CDR2 SVGIG (reference sequence). V lost 3 bases, J lost 8 bases, and 22 bases lay in between. This CDR3 region has 15 residues. Written as DNA, the CDR3 is TGTGCCTGGAGGGTTAGAGCCGGGACCAAGGAGGAAGCTTTCTTT. Translated, it gives CAWRVRAGTKEEAFF.

This clone appeared a few times. The V gene is TRBV5-1, the J gene TRBJ1-1; 7 bases are shared with TRBD1. CDR1 and CDR2 (germline): SGHRS, YFSETQ. V lost 2 bases, J lost 3 bases, and 1 base stayed unmatched. The CDR3 is 13 amino acids. CDR3 DNA sequence: TGCGCCAGCAGCTTAGACAGGGACACTGAAGCTTTCTTT. It specifies CASSLDRDTEAFF. Based on the CDR3 plus reference TRBV5-1 and TRBJ1-1, the full variable domain is KAGVTQTPRYLIKTRGQQVTLSCSPISGHRSVSWYQQTPGQGLQFLFEYFSETQRNKGNFPGRFSGRQFSNSRSEMNVSTLELGDSALYLCASSLDRDTEAFFGQGTRLTVV.

The chain links TRBV4-1 to TRBJ1-2; D gene uncertain. Trimming cost V 1 base and J 8 bases, with 11 bases left between them. CDR1 is MGHRA, CDR2 YSYEKL, per germline. CDR3 length equals 13 residues. The DNA of the CDR3 is TGCGCCAGCAGCCAAGCAGGAGAACTGGGCTACACCTTC. The encoded protein is CASSQAGELGYTF.

This chain joins TRBV11-3 and TRBJ2-1, with TRBD2 as a possible D gene (7 bases). Germline V gives CDR1 SGHNT, CDR2 YENEEA. V gave up 0 bases and J gave up 3 bases, with 18 bases separating them. The CDR3 consists of 18 residues. CDR3 amino acids: CASSLDRTSGGLYNEQFF. The CDR3 DNA is TGTGCCAGCAGCTTAGATCGTACGTCGGGGGGCCTCTACAATGAGCAGTTCTTC.

This chain joins TRBV5-6 and TRBJ1-2; tentative D call: TRBD1 (5 bases). The CDR3 runs to 14 residues. Deletions cut 4 bases from V and 8 bases from J, with 18 bases between. Germline CDR1 reads SGHDT; CDR2 reads YYEEEE. CDR3 residues: CASSAQGRREGYTF. The CDR3 DNA sequence: TGTGCCAGCAGCGCCCAGGGTCGTCGGGAAGGCTACACCTTC.

V is TRBV5-1 and J is TRBJ1-2; D ambiguous. The CDR3 covers 13 residues. The V end lost 0 bases, the J end lost 2 bases, and 5 bases lay between the germline ends. Germline-derived CDR1 and CDR2 are SGHRS and YFSETQ. The CDR3: CASSLGYNYGYTF. DNA for the CDR3: TGCGCCAGCAGCTTGGGGTACAACTATGGCTACACCTTC.

The gene calls are TRBV9 and TRBJ1-2; D is perhaps TRBD1 (5 bases). CDR3 size: 13 residues. The germline V gene has CDR1 SGDLS and CDR2 YYNGEE. Deletions cut 4 bases from V and 6 bases from J, with 13 bases between. Here the CDR3 DNA reads TGTGCCAGCAGCCCACCGGGGGGTGATGGCTACACCTTC. Residues: CASSPPGGDGYTF.

CDR3 nucleotides: TGTGCCAGCAATCAGGGCAGGGCTGGAAACACCATATATTTT. Translation gives CASNQGRAGNTIYF. The J gene is TRBJ1-3, the V gene TRBV2, with D possibly TRBD1 on 5 matching bases. V shed 7 bases and J shed 2 bases, with 12 bases lying between them. CDR1 is SNHLY, CDR2 FYNNEI, per germline. This CDR3 has 14 residues.

The chain couples TRBV7-9 to TRBJ2-1; 10 bases line up with TRBD1. This CDR3 has 12 residues. J gave up 10 bases and V 4 bases, and 1 base lay outside the gene matches. Looked up from germline, CDR1 is SEHNR and CDR2 is FQNEAQ (reference sequence). CDR3 protein: CASSWTGGEQFF. In DNA form, the CDR3 reads TGTGCCAGCAGCTGGACAGGGGGAGAGCAGTTCTTC.